These 21 T cell receptor beta chains originate from one sample sequenced in a study of blood T cell repertoires in COVID-19 (dated by TCRdb to about 2020). Library generation was performed with the immunoSEQ multiplex PCR assay. TCRdb took over this immuneACCESS table, retaining in-frame rearrangements with V and J assigned. Such tables are incomplete; in checked studies, under half of the missing clones stem from an unresolved V gene, and the remainder is unexplained. The sample yields around 120,000 clones; almost 80% were counted once. 25% of the sample comes from the top ten. Sequences were obtained from peripheral blood. These receptors originate from a human donor in a cohort sampled during active COVID-19.

The V and J genes are TRBV11-3 and TRBJ1-1; D is perhaps TRBD1 (5 bases). The V gene lost 3 bases and the J gene lost 4 bases, with 15 bases spanning the gap. Germline assignment: CDR1 SGHNT and CDR2 YENEEA. The CDR3 loop spans 15 amino acids. The CDR3 sequence is CASSFGGRGVTEAFF. The DNA of the CDR3 is TGTGCCAGCAGCTTCGGCGGGCGGGGGGTCACTGAAGCTTTCTTT.

The gene calls are TRBV6-2 or TRBV6-3 and TRBJ1-1; no clear D. The CDR3 is 14 residues long. Germline values: CDR1 MNHEY, CDR2 SVGEGT. Trimming removed 4 bases from V and 1 base from J, with 10 bases in between. In DNA, the CDR3 is TGTGCCAGCAGTTTCGACAAGCAGAACACTGAAGCTTTCTTT. Protein product: CASSFDKQNTEAFF.

This clone was seen a handful of times. The chain uses TRBV19 and TRBJ2-1; 9 positions agree with TRBD2. The CDR3 is 14 residues long. V trimming: 3 bases; J trimming: 9 bases; junction bases outside the gene matches: 6. Germline loops: CDR1 LNHDA, CDR2 SQIVND (reference sequence). The DNA for the CDR3 is TGTGCCAGTAGTATTTTTGGGCGGGAGGGTGAGCAGTTCTTC. Its translation: CASSIFGREGEQFF.

The chain carries TRBV27 and TRBJ2-5; no firm D call. V lost 0 bases and J lost 9, with 14 bases in between. CDR3 length: 14 residues. Germline loops: CDR1 MNHEY, CDR2 SMNVEV (reference sequence). CDR3 DNA: TGTGCCAGCAGTTTATCAGCTAGTCCTGTGGCCCAGTACTTC. Protein: CASSLSASPVAQYF.

The chain has TRBV7-9 and TRBJ1-5; D may be TRBD1 (6 bases). The length of the CDR3 is 14 residues. V was clipped by 5 bases and J by 6 bases, with 14 bases between them. Germline CDR1 is SEHNR and CDR2 is FQNEAQ (reference sequence). This chain's CDR3 is CASSLGGGGQPQHF. The CDR3 nucleotides are TGTGCCAGCAGCCTGGGGGGAGGGGGTCAGCCCCAGCATTTT.

The V call is TRBV6-6, the J call TRBJ1-4; possibly TRBD1 for D (5 bases). Germline V gives CDR1 MNHNY, CDR2 SVGAGI (reference sequence). The CDR3 contains 14 residues. V gave up 0 bases and J gave up 6 bases, with 8 bases separating them. The CDR3 loop is CASSYSGGDEKLFF. The CDR3 DNA reads as TGTGCCAGCAGTTACTCGGGGGGGGATGAAAAACTGTTTTTT.

In DNA form, the CDR3 reads TGCGCCAGCAGCTTGGGGACTAGCGGGATCCCCTACGAGCAGTACTTC. It codes for CASSLGTSGIPYEQYF. V and J are TRBV5-1 and TRBJ2-7, with 12 bases that match TRBD2. With V trimmed by 0 bases and J by 2 bases, 3 bases remained unmatched. There are 16 residues in the CDR3. The germline gives CDR1 SGHRS, CDR2 YFSETQ.

This clone showed up just once. The chain is built from TRBV30 and TRBJ2-1; D is possibly TRBD2 (5 bases). The germline V and J ends were trimmed by 7 bases and 5 bases, with 12 bases remaining between them. There are 12 residues in the CDR3. Germline values: CDR1 GTSNPN, CDR2 SVGIG (reference sequence). CDR3 in DNA: TGTGCCTCAAGACGGGATGACAATGAGCAGTTCTTC. Translated: CASRRDDNEQFF.

CDR3 in DNA: TGTGCCAGCAGCCCGCCCGGGACTAGCGGGGGGTCTGCCCAGTACTTC. Residues: CASSPPGTSGGSAQYF. The rearrangement uses TRBV7-2 and TRBJ2-5; TRBD2 agrees at 15 bases. The germline gives CDR1 SGHTA, CDR2 FQGNSA. Trimming took 5 bases from V and 9 from J; bases not matched to a gene: 10. CDR3 size: 16 residues.

This clone was detected a few times. The chain recombines TRBV5-1 with TRBJ2-1; 7 nucleotides agree with TRBD2. The CDR3 loop spans 15 amino acids. The germline gives CDR1 SGHRS, CDR2 YFSETQ. V lost 3 bases to trimming and J lost 6 bases; unmatched junction nucleotides: 9. The CDR3 reads CASSSTTTSTNEQFF. The CDR3 coding sequence is TGCGCCAGCAGCTCAACAACGACTAGCACCAATGAGCAGTTCTTC.

The V call is TRBV4-1, the J call TRBJ1-2, with 10 bases identical to TRBD1. The CDR3 runs to 12 residues. Germline loops: CDR1 MGHRA, CDR2 YSYEKL. V lost 8 bases and J lost 8; bases outside the gene matches: 5. CDR3 amino acids: CASGTGARGYTF. The CDR3 coding sequence is TGCGCCAGCGGGACAGGGGCTAGGGGCTACACCTTC.

The chain is built from TRBV5-1 and TRBJ2-2, with 8 bases aligning to TRBD2. V lost 3 bases to trimming and J lost 0 bases; unmatched junction nucleotides: 1. This CDR3 contains 15 residues. The germline V gene encodes CDR1 SGHRS and CDR2 YFSETQ. The CDR3 DNA reads TGCGCCAGCAGCTCCGGGGGGGCGAACACCGGGGAGCTGTTTTTT. Its protein product is CASSSGGANTGELFF.

V is TRBV28 and J is TRBJ2-7; D possibly corresponds to TRBD1 (5 bases). The CDR3 loop spans 13 amino acids. The V and J ends lost 5 bases and 12 bases respectively, with 20 bases between them. Germline lookup yields CDR1 MDHEN and CDR2 SYDVKM. The chain's CDR3 is CASSVPGITYLYF. As DNA, the CDR3 is TGTGCCAGCAGTGTTCCAGGGATAACTTATTTGTACTTC.

The chain is built from TRBV19 and TRBJ2-5; 12 bases align to TRBD2. J gave up 7 bases and V 5 bases, and 11 bases lay outside the gene matches. Looked up from germline, CDR1 is LNHDA and CDR2 is SQIVND (reference sequence). This CDR3 contains 16 residues. The CDR3 nucleotides are TGTGCCAGTAGTCCAAGGACTAGCGGGACTGGCGGGACCCAGTACTTC. Its translation: CASSPRTSGTGGTQYF.

The chain couples TRBV7-2 to TRBJ1-2; TRBD1 matches at 7 bases. This CDR3 region has 14 residues. The V gene's germline CDR1 is SGHTA and CDR2 FQGNSA. V shed 5 bases and J 10 bases; nucleotides not matched to a gene: 13. CDR3 nucleotide sequence: TGTGCCAGCAGCCCTACAGGGGCTCTATTTGACTACACCTTC. Protein sequence: CASSPTGALFDYTF. The complete variable domain, with remaining parts taken from reference TRBV7-2 and TRBJ1-2, reads GAGVSQSPSNKVTEKGKDVELRCDPISGHTALYWYRQSLGQGLEFLIYFQGNSAPDKSGLPSDRFSAERTGGSVSTLTIQRTQQEDSAVYLCASSPTGALFDYTFGSGTRLTVV.

The chain combines TRBV10-2 with TRBJ1-2; possibly TRBD1 for D (6 bases). The ends were cut back, 7 bases at V and 6 bases at J, with 15 bases in the middle. Germline lookup yields CDR1 WSHSY and CDR2 SAAADI. The CDR3 is 13 residues long. The chain's CDR3 is CASTETGVDGYTF. CDR3 nucleotides: TGCGCCAGCACCGAGACAGGTGTCGATGGCTACACCTTC.

The V gene is TRBV5-1, the J gene TRBJ1-4, with D maybe TRBD1 (5 bases). The V end lost 5 bases, the J end lost 1 base, and 15 bases lay between the germline ends. The CDR3 spans 16 residues. Germline CDR1 SGHRS, CDR2 YFSETQ. The CDR3: CASRPGEGGTNEKLFF. Here the CDR3 DNA reads TGCGCCAGCAGGCCGGGGGAGGGAGGAACTAATGAAAAACTGTTTTTT.

The rearrangement links TRBV7-2 to TRBJ2-7; D possibly corresponds to TRBD1 (6 bases). Germline V CDR1 and CDR2: SGHTA, FQGNSA. The CDR3 sequence is 14 residues long. V gave up 4 bases and J gave up 4 bases, with 14 bases separating them. DNA of the CDR3: TGTGCCAGCAGCTGGGGACGAGGGACATACGAGCAGTACTTC. This translates into CASSWGRGTYEQYF.

This chain joins TRBV7-2 and TRBJ1-2; D gene unclear. The CDR3 loop spans 14 amino acids. Per germline, CDR1 SGHTA and CDR2 FQGNSA. Trimming pared 2 bases from V and 5 bases from J, leaving 12 bases between. CDR3 amino acids: CASSLRGRGYGYTF. In DNA form, the CDR3 reads TGTGCCAGCAGCTTAAGAGGGCGAGGTTATGGCTACACCTTC.

The chain couples TRBV4-1 to TRBJ2-5; 7 nucleotides line up with TRBD2. Germline lookup yields CDR1 MGHRA and CDR2 YSYEKL. J lost 4 bases, V lost 4 bases, and 6 bases had no gene match. The length of the CDR3 is 14 residues. This chain's CDR3 is CASSPRGSRETQYF. DNA of the CDR3: TGCGCCAGCAGCCCCCGCGGGAGTAGAGAGACCCAGTACTTC.

There are a few counts of this clone. The chain is built from TRBV10-3 and TRBJ1-1; D not certain. Germline V gene sequence: CDR1 ENHRY, CDR2 SYGVKD. Trimming removed 0 bases at V and 10 bases at J, with 15 bases between. The CDR3 runs 14 residues. The CDR3 protein is CAISESYPYTGAFF. DNA for the CDR3: TGTGCCATCAGTGAGTCGTATCCATACACGGGAGCTTTCTTT.